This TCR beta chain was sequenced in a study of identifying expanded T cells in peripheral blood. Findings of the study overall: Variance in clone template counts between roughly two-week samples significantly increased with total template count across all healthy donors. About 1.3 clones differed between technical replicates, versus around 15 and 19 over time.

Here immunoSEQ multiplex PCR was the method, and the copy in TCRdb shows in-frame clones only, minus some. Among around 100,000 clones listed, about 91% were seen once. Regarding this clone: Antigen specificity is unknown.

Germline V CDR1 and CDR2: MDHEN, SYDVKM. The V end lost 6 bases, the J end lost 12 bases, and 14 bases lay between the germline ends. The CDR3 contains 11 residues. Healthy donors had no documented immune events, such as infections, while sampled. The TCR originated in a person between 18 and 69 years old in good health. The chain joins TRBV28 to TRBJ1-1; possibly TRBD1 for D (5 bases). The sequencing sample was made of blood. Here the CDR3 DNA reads TGTGCCAGCAGCCTAAGACAGAGAACTTTCTTT. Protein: CASSLRQRTFF.